The 12 T cell receptor beta chains listed next were all sequenced from one sample in a study of blood T cell repertoires in COVID-19. Clones were read by immunoSEQ multiplex PCR, and TCRdb kept only the in-frame ones, dropping some. Of approximately 11,000 clones in the sample, 60% to 80% were seen once. Specimen: peripheral blood. These receptors originate from a man aged 55-75 years with COVID-19, enrolled during active disease.

In this sample, this clone turned up a few times. This chain uses TRBV15 with TRBJ1-1; D uncertain. The ends were cut back, 2 bases at V and 7 bases at J, with 17 bases in the middle. This CDR3 has 15 amino acids. The germline V gene has CDR1 LNHNV and CDR2 YYDKDF (reference sequence). The CDR3 loop is CATSRTLATDDEAFF. CDR3 bases: TGTGCCACCAGCAGAACATTGGCTACAGATGATGAAGCTTTCTTT.

The chain combines TRBV5-1 with TRBJ2-2; 7 positions agree with TRBD1. V shed 5 bases and J 2 bases; nucleotides not matched to a gene: 6. Germline V gene lookup returns CDR1 SGHRS and CDR2 YFSETQ. The CDR3 extends over 15 amino acids. The CDR3 DNA is TGCGCCAGCAGAGCAGGGACAGCCAACACCGGGGAGCTGTTTTTT. Residues: CASRAGTANTGELFF.

This clone was observed a handful of times. The chain combines TRBV28 with TRBJ1-6, with D hard to call. Germline V lookup: CDR1 MDHEN, CDR2 SYDVKM. Trimming left V 5 bases short and J 9 bases short, with 11 bases between. The CDR3 consists of 13 residues. The CDR3 loop is CASSPPLLSPLHF. CDR3 DNA sequence: TGTGCCAGCAGTCCCCCACTACTTTCACCCCTCCACTTT.

Of note for this clone: This could be a read error, since a much larger clone is one nucleotide away. This chain uses TRBV5-4 with TRBJ2-1; 7 nucleotides line up with TRBD2. Germline V lookup: CDR1 SGHNT, CDR2 YYREEE (reference sequence). This CDR3 is built from 16 residues. V was clipped by 0 bases and J by 8 bases; unmatched bases: 11. CDR3 DNA: TGTGCCAGCAGCTTGGCTGCGGGAGAGATCTCGGATGAGCAGTTCTTC. It translates to CASSLAAGEISDEQFF.

The chain uses TRBV28 and TRBJ1-2; D gene uncertain. This CDR3 comprises 11 residues. The ends were cut back, 8 bases at V and 0 bases at J, with 4 bases in the middle. CDR1 is MDHEN, CDR2 SYDVKM, per germline. The CDR3 is CASGPNYGYTF. CDR3 nucleotides: TGTGCCAGCGGGCCTAACTATGGCTACACCTTC.

This chain connects TRBV19 to TRBJ1-5; a possible D gene is TRBD1 (5 bases). V was shortened by 3 bases and J by 0 bases, with 9 bases between the two germline ends. The CDR3 totals 15 residues. Per the germline V gene, CDR1 is LNHDA and CDR2 is SQIVND (reference sequence). The CDR3 coding sequence is TGTGCCAGTAGTATGGGGGGGTATAGCAATCAGCCCCAGCATTTT. Protein product: CASSMGGYSNQPQHF.

For the CDR3, the DNA is TGCGCCAGCAGCTTGGGACTAGGCGAGCAGTACTTC. Amino acids: CASSLGLGEQYF. The J gene is TRBJ2-7, the V gene TRBV5-1; a weak D match, TRBD2 (6 bases). The V end lost 0 bases, the J end lost 6 bases, and 7 bases lay between the germline ends. Germline values: CDR1 SGHRS, CDR2 YFSETQ. CDR3 length: 12 residues.

The CDR3: CASSKTSGGTKNIQYF. CDR3 bases: TGCGCCAGCAGCAAGACTAGCGGGGGGACCAAAAACATTCAGTACTTC. The genes are TRBV4-1 and TRBJ2-4; 13 nucleotides agree with TRBD2. CDR1 is MGHRA and CDR2 is YSYEKL in the germline V gene. J gave up 2 bases and V 5 bases, and 3 bases lay outside the gene matches. The CDR3 sequence is 16 residues long.

J is TRBJ2-3 and V is TRBV7-2; TRBD2 agrees at 8 bases. Germline values: CDR1 SGHTA, CDR2 FQGNSA. The CDR3 runs 16 residues. J lost 1 base, V lost 0 bases, and 3 bases had no gene match. The CDR3 reads CASSLAGTRGTDTQYF. In nucleotides, the CDR3 is TGTGCCAGCAGCTTAGCCGGGACTAGGGGCACAGATACGCAGTATTTT.

V is TRBV7-9 and J is TRBJ1-2; D may be TRBD1 (5 bases). Germline loops: CDR1 SEHNR, CDR2 FQNEAQ (reference sequence). V was pared by 5 bases and J by 0 bases, with 16 bases between. The CDR3 sequence is 16 residues long. As DNA, the CDR3 is TGTGCCAGCAGCCCTAAGTACGGGGGAGCTAACTATGGCTACACCTTC. Translation: CASSPKYGGANYGYTF. Full variable domain (rest looked up from reference TRBV7-9 and TRBJ1-2): DTGVSQNPRHKITKRGQNVTFRCDPISEHNRLYWYRQTLGQGPEFLTYFQNEAQLEKSRLLSDRFSAERPKGSFSTLEIQRTEQGDSAMYLCASSPKYGGANYGYTFGSGTRLTVV.

The V gene is TRBV18, the J gene TRBJ2-7; 9 bases are a match to TRBD1. This CDR3 comprises 15 residues. Germline values: CDR1 KGHSH, CDR2 LQKENI. V dropped 2 bases and J dropped 3; count of bases not matched to a gene: 5. CDR3 sequence: CASSPKDRGVYEQYF. DNA for the CDR3: TGTGCCAGCTCACCAAAGGACAGGGGCGTCTACGAGCAGTACTTC.

The V gene is TRBV4-1, the J gene TRBJ2-1; TRBD2 agrees at 11 bases. The CDR3 length is 17 residues. After removal of 0 bases from V and 8 bases from J, the junction contained 9 bases not matched to a gene. The germline V gene encodes CDR1 MGHRA and CDR2 YSYEKL. The CDR3 nucleotides read TGCGCCAGCAGCCAAGAGGGAACTAGCGGGGGCCTCGATGAGCAGTTCTTC. The encoded protein is CASSQEGTSGGLDEQFF.